The clone carrying this TCR beta chain was counted a few times. Its antigen is still unknown. This sample was included in a study of beta chain features in type 1 diabetes. Overall study: Patients and healthy donors were similar in age, gender and cell yields. Study findings and constraints: Within each of all four CD4+ subsets, Type 1 diabetes patients had TCRB CDR3s that were moderately but significantly shorter. In type 1 diabetes patients, VDJ junctions had fewer insertions; deletions at these junctions were more frequent.

The investigators reverse transcribed all of the isolated RNA, so they sequenced expressed TCRB transcripts. Profiled with immunoSEQ multiplex PCR; TCRdb holds only in-frame clones, not every one. Of approximately 250,000 clones in the sample, roughly 11% were seen once. Germline V CDR1 and CDR2: MNHEY, SVGAGI. The trim removed 6 bases at V and 4 bases at J, leaving 5 bases unmatched. This CDR3 has 13 amino acids. V and J are TRBV6-5 and TRBJ1-2, with 7 bases matching TRBD1. This clonotype was obtained from a young man with type 1 diabetes. Sequences were obtained from naive CD4+ T cells from blood. CDR3 in amino acids: CASSRDSGYGYTF. CDR3 nucleotide sequence: TGTGCCAGCAGCCGGGACAGCGGCTATGGCTACACCTTC.